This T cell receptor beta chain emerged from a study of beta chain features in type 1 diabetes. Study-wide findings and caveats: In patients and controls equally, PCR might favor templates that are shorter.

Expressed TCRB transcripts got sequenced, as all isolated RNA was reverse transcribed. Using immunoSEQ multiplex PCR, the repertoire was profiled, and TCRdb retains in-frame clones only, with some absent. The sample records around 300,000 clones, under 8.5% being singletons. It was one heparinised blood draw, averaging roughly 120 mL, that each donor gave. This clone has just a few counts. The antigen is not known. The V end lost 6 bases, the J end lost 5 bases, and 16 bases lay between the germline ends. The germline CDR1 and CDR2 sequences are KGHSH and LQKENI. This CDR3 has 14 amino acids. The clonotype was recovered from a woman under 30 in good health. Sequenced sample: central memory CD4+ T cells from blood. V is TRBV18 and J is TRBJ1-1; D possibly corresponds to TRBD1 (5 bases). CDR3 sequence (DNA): TGTGCCAGCTCCCCTTCGGGGGTGGAGACTGAAGCTTTCTTT. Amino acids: CASSPSGVETEAFF.